This T cell receptor beta chain was sequenced for a study of CD8 T cells in ankylosing spondylitis (dated by TCRdb to 2016 to 2017). With regard to the full study: To find TCR variants linked to disease, the study profiled T cell receptor beta repertoires in ankylosing spondylitis patients and healthy donors. The full study cohort comprised 20 to 30 ankylosing spondylitis patients and roughly 110 healthy donors. Peripheral blood was sampled, and synovial fluid was also collected from ankylosing spondylitis patients. Results the study describes overall, beyond this receptor: Blood from ankylosing spondylitis patients appeared to be characterized by a TCR beta motif made up of 8 or 9 highly homologous amino acid variants. The disease-linked clones were reported as significantly enriched in matched synovial fluid samples from ankylosing spondylitis patients. Some motif variants were previously reported in synovial fluid and blood of reactive arthritis patients, suggesting common disease-initiation mechanisms. In peripheral blood, the disease-linked clones were found at relatively low frequencies and had a CD8+ phenotype.

Sequencing was performed on an Illumina HiSeq 2500. Quantitative 5'-RACE with molecular barcodes was the method used to prepare the TCR beta libraries. From the authors' description of their analysis: A new computational method, built on a probabilistic model of VDJ rearrangement, was used to identify disease-linked TCR variants. The raw public reads went through TCRdb reprocessing: fastp at Q25, MiXCR clone calling, in-frame beta chains kept. Merged by CDR3 protein, the rows form single entries marked with the most common genes and DNA. It is TCRdb's table, rather than the study itself, that gives the V and J calls and clone size. For this sample the table gives around 88,000 distinct CDR3 sequences, of which 8.5% to 9% were detected only once. Of the sample, about 4.6% is held by the ten largest clones. About this clonotype: The target of this receptor is not known. No base quality values were provided; no much bigger clone lies one nucleotide off.

This TCR was recovered from a male donor with ankylosing spondylitis or in good health (not recorded which). Source material: blood, either unsorted or a sorted T cell fraction (not recorded which).

The DNA reads as follows: TGTGCCAGCAGCTTAGAGTGGCGGGGGGGCCGGGATACGCAGTATTTT. Its translation is CASSLEWRGGRDTQYF. Recombination joined TRBV7-2 with TRBJ2-3; 9 central bases correspond to TRBD2. Relative to germline, V is missing 1 base and J is missing 6 bases, with 8 bases of the junction outside any gene match. The germline V gene provides CDR1 SGHTA and CDR2 FQGNSA. The CDR3 runs 16 amino acids, cysteine and phenylalanine included. Kept here is only the CDR3 DNA, which spans 48 bases and is read in frame from base 1.